Only one count was recorded for the clone carrying this T cell receptor (beta chain). Antigen: not known. The data are from a study of T cells in localized non-small cell lung cancer. Points from the study as a whole: Higher adjacent-lung clonality was associated with shorter survival. Among the top 100 tumor clones, a median about 59 appeared in adjacent lung.

Clones were sequenced by immunoSEQ multiplex PCR, and TCRdb holds only the in-frame ones, with some missing. The sample records approximately 1,800 clones, approximately 30% being singletons. Atypia-free adjacent lung was sampled at least 2 cm beyond the tumor margin. The CDR3 is 15 residues long. Looked up from germline, CDR1 is GTSNPN and CDR2 is SVGIG (reference sequence). V dropped 5 bases and J dropped 6; count of bases not matched to a gene: 15. The sequences come from normal lung tissue next to the tumor, collected before any cancer treatment. The chain joins TRBV30 to TRBJ2-7; TRBD1 agrees at 8 bases. The source is a male donor aged 60 or over with stage III squamous cell lung carcinoma. The CDR3 coding sequence is TGTGCCTGGTCCCCCCGGGCAGGGGGCGGCGGCGAGCAGTACTTC. The encoded protein is CAWSPRAGGGGEQYF.